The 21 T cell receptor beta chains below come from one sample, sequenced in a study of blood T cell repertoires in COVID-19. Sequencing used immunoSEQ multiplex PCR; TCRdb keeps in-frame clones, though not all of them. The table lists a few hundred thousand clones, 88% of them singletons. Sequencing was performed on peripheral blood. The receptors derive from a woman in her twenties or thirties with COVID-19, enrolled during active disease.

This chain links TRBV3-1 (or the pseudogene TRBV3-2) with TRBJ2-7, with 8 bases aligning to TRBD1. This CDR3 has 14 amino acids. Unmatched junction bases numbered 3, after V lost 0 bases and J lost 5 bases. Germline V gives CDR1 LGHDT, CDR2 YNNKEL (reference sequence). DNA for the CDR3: TGTGCCAGCAGCCAAGAACAGGGGGACCACGAGCAGTACTTC. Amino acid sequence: CASSQEQGDHEQYF.

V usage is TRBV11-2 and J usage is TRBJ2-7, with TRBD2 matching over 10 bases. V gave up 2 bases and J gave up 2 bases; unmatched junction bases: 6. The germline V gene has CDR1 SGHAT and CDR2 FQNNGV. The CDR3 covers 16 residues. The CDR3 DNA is TGTGCCAGCAGCTTAACTGGGACTAGCGAGACCTACGAGCAGTACTTC. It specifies CASSLTGTSETYEQYF. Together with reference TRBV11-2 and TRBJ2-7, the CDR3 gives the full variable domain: EAGVAQSPRYKIIEKRQSVAFWCNPISGHATLYWYQQILGQGPKLLIQFQNNGVVDDSQLPKDRFSAERLKGVDSTLKIQPAKLEDSAVYLCASSLTGTSETYEQYFGPGTRLTVT.

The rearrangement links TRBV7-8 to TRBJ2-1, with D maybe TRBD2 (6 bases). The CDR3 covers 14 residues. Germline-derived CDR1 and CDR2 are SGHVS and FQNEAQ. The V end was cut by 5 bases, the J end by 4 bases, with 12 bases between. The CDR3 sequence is CASSPLAMYNEQFF. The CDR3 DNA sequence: TGTGCCAGCAGCCCCCTAGCGATGTACAATGAGCAGTTCTTC.

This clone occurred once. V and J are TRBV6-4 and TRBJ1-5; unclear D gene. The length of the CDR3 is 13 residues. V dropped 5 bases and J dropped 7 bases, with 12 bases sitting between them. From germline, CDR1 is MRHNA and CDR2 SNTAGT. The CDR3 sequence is CASSPEAGQPQHF. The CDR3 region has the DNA TGTGCCAGCAGTCCCGAAGCGGGGCAGCCCCAGCATTTT.

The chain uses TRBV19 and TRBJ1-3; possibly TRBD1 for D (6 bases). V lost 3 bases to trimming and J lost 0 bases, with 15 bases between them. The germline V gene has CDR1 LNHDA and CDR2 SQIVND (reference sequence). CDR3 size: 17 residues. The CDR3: CASSISPQGSSGNTIYF. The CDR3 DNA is TGTGCCAGTAGTATCTCCCCACAGGGCAGCTCTGGAAACACCATATATTTT.

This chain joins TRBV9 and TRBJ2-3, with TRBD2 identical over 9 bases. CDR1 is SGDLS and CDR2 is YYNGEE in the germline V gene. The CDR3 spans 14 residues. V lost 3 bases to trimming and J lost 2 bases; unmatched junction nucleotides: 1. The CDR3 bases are TGTGCCAGCAGCGGGACTAGCGTCACAGATACGCAGTATTTT. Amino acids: CASSGTSVTDTQYF.

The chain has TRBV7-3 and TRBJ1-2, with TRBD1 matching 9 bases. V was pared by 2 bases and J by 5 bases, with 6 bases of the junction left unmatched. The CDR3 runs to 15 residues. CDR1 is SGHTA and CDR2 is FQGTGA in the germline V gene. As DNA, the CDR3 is TGTGCCAGCAGCTTAGGGGGACAGGGAAAATATGGCTACACCTTC. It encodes CASSLGGQGKYGYTF.

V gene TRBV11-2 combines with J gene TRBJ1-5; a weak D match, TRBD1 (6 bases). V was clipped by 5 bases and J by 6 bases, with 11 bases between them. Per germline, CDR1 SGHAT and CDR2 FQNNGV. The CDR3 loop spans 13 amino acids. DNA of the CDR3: TGTGCCAGCAGCACACAGGGTGGTCAGCCCCAGCATTTT. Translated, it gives CASSTQGGQPQHF.

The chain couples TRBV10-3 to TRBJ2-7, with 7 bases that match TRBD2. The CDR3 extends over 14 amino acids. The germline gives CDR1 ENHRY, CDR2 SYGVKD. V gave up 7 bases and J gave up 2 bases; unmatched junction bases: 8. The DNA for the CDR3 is TGTGCCATCAAGGAGGGAGGGCGGGCCTACGAGCAGTACTTC. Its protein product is CAIKEGGRAYEQYF.

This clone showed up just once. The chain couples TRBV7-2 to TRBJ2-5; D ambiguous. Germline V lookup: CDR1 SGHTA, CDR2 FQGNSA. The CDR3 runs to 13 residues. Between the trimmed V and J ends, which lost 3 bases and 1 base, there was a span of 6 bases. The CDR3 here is CASSFTVQETQYF. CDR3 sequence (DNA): TGTGCCAGCAGCTTCACGGTCCAAGAGACCCAGTACTTC.

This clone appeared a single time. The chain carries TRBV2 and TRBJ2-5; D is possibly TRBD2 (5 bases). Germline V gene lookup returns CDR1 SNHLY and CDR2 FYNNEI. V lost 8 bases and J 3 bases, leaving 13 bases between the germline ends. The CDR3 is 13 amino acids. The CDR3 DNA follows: TGTGCCAGCCTTGAGGGCTACGAAGAGACCCAGTACTTC. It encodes CASLEGYEETQYF.

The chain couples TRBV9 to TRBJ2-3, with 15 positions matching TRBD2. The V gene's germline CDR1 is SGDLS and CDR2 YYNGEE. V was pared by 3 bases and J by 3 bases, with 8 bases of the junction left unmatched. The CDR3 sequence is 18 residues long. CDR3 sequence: CASSGTSGRGLRTDTQYF. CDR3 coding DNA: TGTGCCAGCAGCGGGACTAGCGGGAGGGGCCTTAGGACAGATACGCAGTATTTT.

The CDR3 DNA is TGCAGCGTTGATATGGGGGACAGGAAGTTCTTC. Residues: CSVDMGDRKFF. The J gene is TRBJ2-1, the V gene TRBV29-1; 8 nucleotides match TRBD1. After removal of 3 bases from V and 14 bases from J, the junction contained 6 bases not matched to a gene. CDR3 length equals 11 residues. CDR1 is SQVTM and CDR2 is ANQGSEA in the germline V gene.

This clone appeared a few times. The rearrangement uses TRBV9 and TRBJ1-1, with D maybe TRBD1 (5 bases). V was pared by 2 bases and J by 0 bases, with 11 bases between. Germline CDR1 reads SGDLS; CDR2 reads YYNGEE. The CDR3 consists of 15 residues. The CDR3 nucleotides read TGTGCCAGCAGCGTCGACAGCTTCATGAACACTGAAGCTTTCTTT. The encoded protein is CASSVDSFMNTEAFF.

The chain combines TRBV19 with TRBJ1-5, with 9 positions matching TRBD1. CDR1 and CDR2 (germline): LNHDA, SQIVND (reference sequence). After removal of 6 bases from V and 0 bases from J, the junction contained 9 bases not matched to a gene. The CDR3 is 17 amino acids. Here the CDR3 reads CASSPTGGPNSNQPQHF. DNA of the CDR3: TGTGCCAGTAGCCCAACAGGGGGCCCAAATAGCAATCAGCCCCAGCATTTT.

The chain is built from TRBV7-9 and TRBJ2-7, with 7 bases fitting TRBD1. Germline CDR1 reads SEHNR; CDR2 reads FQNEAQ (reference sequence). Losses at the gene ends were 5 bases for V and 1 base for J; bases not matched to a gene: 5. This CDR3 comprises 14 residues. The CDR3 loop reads CASSVTGSSYEQYF. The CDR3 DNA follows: TGTGCCAGCAGCGTGACAGGGTCTTCCTACGAGCAGTACTTC.

CDR3 amino acids: CATGLAGGETQYF. DNA of the CDR3: TGTGCCACCGGACTAGCGGGAGGGGAGACCCAGTACTTC. V is TRBV24-1 and J is TRBJ2-5, with TRBD2 identical over 15 bases. The CDR3 is 13 amino acids. CDR1 is KGHDR and CDR2 is SFDVKD in the germline V gene. Trimming removed 9 bases from V and 5 bases from J; junction bases left unmatched: 0.

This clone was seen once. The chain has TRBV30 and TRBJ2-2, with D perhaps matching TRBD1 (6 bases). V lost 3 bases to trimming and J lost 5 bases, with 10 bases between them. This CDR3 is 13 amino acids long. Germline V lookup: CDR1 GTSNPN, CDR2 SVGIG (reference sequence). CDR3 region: CAWSLGGTGELFF. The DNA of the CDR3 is TGTGCCTGGAGCCTAGGGGGTACCGGGGAGCTGTTTTTT.

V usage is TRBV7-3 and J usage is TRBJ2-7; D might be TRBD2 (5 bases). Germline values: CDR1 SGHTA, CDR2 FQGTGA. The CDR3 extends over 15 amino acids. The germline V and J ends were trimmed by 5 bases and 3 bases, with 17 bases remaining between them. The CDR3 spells CASSAQPGAVYEQYF. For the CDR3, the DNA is TGTGCCAGCAGCGCCCAACCTGGAGCGGTCTACGAGCAGTACTTC. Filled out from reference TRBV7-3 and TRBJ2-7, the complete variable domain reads GAGVSQTPSNKVTEKGKYVELRCDPISGHTALYWYRQSLGQGPEFLIYFQGTGAADDSGLPNDRFFAVRPEGSVSTLKIQRTERGDSAVYLCASSAQPGAVYEQYFGPGTRLTVT.

The CDR3 region is CSVGGGRGSDEQYF. The CDR3, as DNA: TGCAGCGTTGGAGGGGGCAGGGGATCGGACGAGCAGTACTTC. The V call is TRBV29-1, the J call TRBJ2-7, with 7 nucleotides matching TRBD1. V was pared by 4 bases and J by 5 bases, with 11 bases of the junction left unmatched. The CDR3 has 14 residues. CDR1 SQVTM and CDR2 ANQGSEA come from the germline V gene.

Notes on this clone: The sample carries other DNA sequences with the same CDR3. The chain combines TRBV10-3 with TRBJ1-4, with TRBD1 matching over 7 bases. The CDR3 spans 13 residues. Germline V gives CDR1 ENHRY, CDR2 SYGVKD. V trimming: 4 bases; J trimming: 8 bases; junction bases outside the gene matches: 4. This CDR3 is CAISGTGDEKLFF. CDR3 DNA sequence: TGTGCCATCAGTGGGACAGGCGACGAAAAACTGTTTTTT.